The next 26 T cell receptor beta chains were all read from a single sample in a study of blood T cell repertoires in COVID-19. Measured with immunoSEQ multiplex PCR; TCRdb has only the in-frame clones, and not every one. The sample lists 360,000 or so clones, 83% occurring once. The sequencing sample was made of PBMCs or T cells enriched from blood (not recorded which). The receptors stem from a woman aged 45-65 years who had recovered from COVID-19.

This sequence joins TRBV6-2 or TRBV6-3 and TRBJ1-6, with D possibly TRBD1 on 6 matching bases. V was clipped by 4 bases and J by 7 bases, with 14 bases between them. The CDR3 runs to 15 residues. In germline, CDR1 is MNHEY, CDR2 SVGEGT. CDR3 amino acids: CASSFSPGTNSPLHF. DNA for the CDR3: TGTGCCAGCAGTTTCTCTCCAGGGACAAATTCACCCCTCCACTTT.

The chain carries TRBV27 and TRBJ1-1; D is uncertain. From germline, CDR1 is MNHEY and CDR2 SMNVEV (reference sequence). There are 13 residues in the CDR3. Trimming pared 6 bases from V and 4 bases from J, leaving 12 bases between. DNA for the CDR3: TGTGCCAGCAGCGGGTCGGGTTTCACTGAAGCTTTCTTT. It specifies CASSGSGFTEAFF.

V and J are TRBV19 and TRBJ1-1; D call uncertain. V lost 3 bases to trimming and J lost 1 base, with 9 bases between them. The length of the CDR3 is 14 residues. In germline, CDR1 is LNHDA, CDR2 SQIVND (reference sequence). The CDR3 is CASSIWSGNTEAFF. For the CDR3, the DNA is TGTGCCAGTAGTATTTGGTCGGGGAACACTGAAGCTTTCTTT.

The J gene is TRBJ2-2, the V gene TRBV4-2; TRBD2 aligns across 8 bases. V shed 1 base, J shed 3 bases, and the junction held 1 base outside the gene matches. The CDR3 consists of 15 residues. Germline CDR1 and CDR2: LGHNA and YNFKEQ. The CDR3 region is CASSQAGGDTGELFF. CDR3 in DNA: TGTGCCAGCAGCCAAGCGGGGGGGGACACCGGGGAGCTGTTTTTT.

The rearrangement uses TRBV11-2 and TRBJ1-1; D is undetermined. Germline CDR1 and CDR2: SGHAT and FQNNGV. The CDR3 spans 14 residues. V was trimmed by 4 bases and J by 5 bases, leaving 14 bases between them. The CDR3, as DNA: TGTGCCAGCAGCTACACCAACGGCAGGACTGAAGCTTTCTTT. This translates into CASSYTNGRTEAFF.

V is TRBV27 and J is TRBJ2-3, with 10 bases lining up with TRBD2. CDR1 is MNHEY and CDR2 is SMNVEV in the germline V gene (reference sequence). The CDR3 contains 19 residues. The V segment lost 3 bases and the J segment 2 bases; nucleotides outside the gene matches: 14. CDR3 loop: CASSLRSSGSARATDTQYF. The CDR3 bases are TGTGCCAGCAGTTTGCGTTCTAGCGGGAGCGCCAGGGCCACAGATACGCAGTATTTT.

This clone was counted ten times or more. The same CDR3 arises from other DNA sequences in this sample as well. The chain couples TRBV2 to TRBJ1-2; possible D gene TRBD1, 6 bases. Trimming stripped 4 bases from V and 3 bases from J, with 6 bases between. Germline CDR1 reads SNHLY; CDR2 reads FYNNEI. This CDR3 contains 12 residues. CDR3 sequence reads: CASSAGDYGYTF. In DNA form, the CDR3 reads TGTGCCAGCAGTGCAGGGGACTATGGCTACACCTTC.

CDR3 loop: CASSATGVSTDTQYF. CDR3 DNA: TGTGCCAGCAGCGCAACAGGGGTTAGCACAGATACGCAGTATTTT. The chain is built from TRBV9 and TRBJ2-3, with 7 bases aligning to TRBD1. Germline CDR1 reads SGDLS; CDR2 reads YYNGEE. V shed 3 bases, J shed 0 bases, and the junction held 4 bases outside the gene matches. This CDR3 comprises 15 residues.

V and J are TRBV7-9 and TRBJ2-1, with D perhaps matching TRBD1 (6 bases). V gave up 5 bases and J gave up 0 bases, with 14 bases separating them. Germline V gene data show CDR1 as SEHNR and CDR2 as FQNEAQ (reference sequence). This CDR3 is built from 16 residues. CDR3 in amino acids: CASSIRGFRSYNEQFF. The CDR3 nucleotides read TGTGCCAGCAGCATAAGGGGGTTTCGCTCCTACAATGAGCAGTTCTTC.

The genes are TRBV27 and TRBJ2-7; TRBD2 matches at 10 bases. J was trimmed by 0 bases and V by 5 bases; bases with no gene match: 16. This CDR3 contains 19 residues. Germline loops: CDR1 MNHEY, CDR2 SMNVEV (reference sequence). This CDR3 is CASSLRGLPGLATSYEQYF. The DNA for the CDR3 is TGTGCCAGCAGTCTTAGGGGGCTACCGGGACTAGCGACCTCCTACGAGCAGTACTTC.

The chain combines TRBV18 with TRBJ1-1; D perhaps matches TRBD1 (6 bases). The CDR3 has 16 amino acids. Germline CDR1 KGHSH, CDR2 LQKENI. V was cut by 4 bases and J by 0 bases, with 15 bases left in between. Written as DNA, the CDR3 is TGTGCCAGCTCACTCGACAGGCCGGTTCTGAACACTGAAGCTTTCTTT. The encoded protein is CASSLDRPVLNTEAFF.

The J gene is TRBJ2-2, the V gene TRBV14; TRBD2 is a possible D gene (6 bases). Trimming removed 0 bases at V and 5 bases at J, with 10 bases between. Germline V gene data show CDR1 as SGHDN and CDR2 as FVKESK. The CDR3 covers 15 residues. The CDR3: CASSQDLGGTGELFF. The CDR3 nucleotides read TGTGCCAGCAGCCAAGATTTGGGGGGAACCGGGGAGCTGTTTTTT.

This chain uses TRBV2 with TRBJ2-1; 8 positions match TRBD1. The CDR3 runs to 15 residues. J lost 4 bases, V lost 4 bases, and 6 bases had no gene match. Germline lookup yields CDR1 SNHLY and CDR2 FYNNEI. The CDR3 loop is CASSVFQGAYNEQFF. The CDR3, as DNA: TGTGCCAGCAGTGTGTTCCAGGGGGCGTACAATGAGCAGTTCTTC. The whole variable domain, remainder taken from reference TRBV2 and TRBJ2-1, is EPEVTQTPSHQVTQMGQEVILRCVPISNHLYFYWYRQILGQKVEFLVSFYNNEISEKSEIFDDQFSVERPDGSNFTLKIRSTKLEDSAMYFCASSVFQGAYNEQFFGPGTRLTVL.

This chain links TRBV6-4 with TRBJ2-1; TRBD2 is a possible D gene (5 bases). The CDR3 is 13 residues long. CDR1 and CDR2 (germline): MRHNA, SNTAGT. Trimming left V 1 base short and J 9 bases short, with 10 bases between. For the CDR3, the DNA is TGTGCCAGCAGTGACTTTCCAGAGGGTGAGCAGTTCTTC. Translation: CASSDFPEGEQFF.

The chain joins TRBV5-1 to TRBJ2-5, with 11 bases identical to TRBD1. The CDR3 loop spans 14 amino acids. Germline loops: CDR1 SGHRS, CDR2 YFSETQ. J gave up 2 bases and V 4 bases, and 1 base lay outside the gene matches. CDR3 amino acids: CASSRDRGQETQYF. The CDR3 DNA sequence: TGCGCCAGCAGCCGGGACAGGGGGCAAGAGACCCAGTACTTC.

This clone was observed a single time. The rearrangement uses TRBV19 and TRBJ2-1; tentative D call: TRBD2 (6 bases). This CDR3 is 14 amino acids long. Germline V gene sequence: CDR1 LNHDA, CDR2 SQIVND (reference sequence). Trimming removed 5 bases at V and 10 bases at J, with 18 bases between. For the CDR3, the DNA is TGTGCCAGTAGTCCCGGGACTCACGGGGGAGAGCAGTTCTTC. Protein product: CASSPGTHGGEQFF.

The gene calls are TRBV7-9 and TRBJ1-1, with a tentative D call TRBD1 (5 bases). Per the germline V gene, CDR1 is SEHNR and CDR2 is FQNEAQ (reference sequence). CDR3 length: 19 amino acids. Trimming stripped 4 bases from V and 6 bases from J, with 30 bases between. CDR3 in amino acids: CASSYRSGLQVYESAEAFF. In DNA form, the CDR3 reads TGTGCCAGCAGCTACCGTTCCGGGCTACAGGTTTATGAATCAGCTGAAGCTTTCTTT.

This chain joins TRBV29-1 and TRBJ2-3; 8 positions match TRBD2. V lost 5 bases to trimming and J lost 3 bases; unmatched junction nucleotides: 10. This CDR3 has 15 amino acids. Germline values: CDR1 SQVTM, CDR2 ANQGSEA. In nucleotides, the CDR3 is TGCAGCGTTAAGCAAGCGGGAGAGAGGACAGATACGCAGTATTTT. This gives the protein CSVKQAGERTDTQYF.

This chain uses TRBV3-1 (or the pseudogene TRBV3-2) with TRBJ2-2; possibly TRBD1 for D (5 bases). The V gene lost 5 bases and the J gene lost 6 bases, with 10 bases spanning the gap. Germline CDR1 LGHDT, CDR2 YNNKEL (reference sequence). This CDR3 spans 13 amino acids. CDR3 DNA sequence: TGTGCCAGCAGCTTCAGGGTTTCCGGGGAGCTGTTTTTT. This sequence encodes CASSFRVSGELFF.

The CDR3 loop is CASSLRSSGGTDTQYF. CDR3 bases: TGCGCCAGCAGCCTACGCTCTAGCGGTGGCACAGATACGCAGTATTTT. The gene calls are TRBV5-1 and TRBJ2-3; 7 nucleotides agree with TRBD2. Unmatched junction bases numbered 9, after V lost 4 bases and J lost 1 base. CDR1 is SGHRS and CDR2 is YFSETQ in the germline V gene. This CDR3 is 16 amino acids long. The whole variable domain, remainder taken from reference TRBV5-1 and TRBJ2-3, is KAGVTQTPRYLIKTRGQQVTLSCSPISGHRSVSWYQQTPGQGLQFLFEYFSETQRNKGNFPGRFSGRQFSNSRSEMNVSTLELGDSALYLCASSLRSSGGTDTQYFGPGTRLTVL.

The chain has TRBV5-1 and TRBJ2-5; 7 bases line up with TRBD2. Losses at the gene ends were 4 bases for V and 2 bases for J; bases not matched to a gene: 5. This CDR3 contains 14 residues. Germline lookup yields CDR1 SGHRS and CDR2 YFSETQ. CDR3 coding DNA: TGCGCCAGCAGCCCGCGGGGGAGGCAAGAGACCCAGTACTTC. Protein: CASSPRGRQETQYF.

The CDR3 region is CASSDGGRSLTGNTIYF. Written as DNA, the CDR3 is TGTGCCAGCAGTGATGGGGGCCGGAGTCTAACTGGAAACACCATATATTTT. The chain uses TRBV2 and TRBJ1-3, with D possibly being TRBD1 (6 bases). CDR1 SNHLY and CDR2 FYNNEI come from the germline V gene. The CDR3 has 17 amino acids. V was clipped by 3 bases and J by 2 bases, with 17 bases between them.

In nucleotides, the CDR3 is TGTGCCAGCAGCTTAGCTGAGGTAGCGGACCACTTCGCAAGCCAAAACATTCAGTACTTC. Its protein is CASSLAEVADHFASQNIQYF. The chain joins TRBV7-8 to TRBJ2-4, with D perhaps TRBD2 (6 bases). The germline V gene encodes CDR1 SGHVS and CDR2 FQNEAQ. The ends were cut back, 0 bases at V and 5 bases at J, with 26 bases in the middle. The length of the CDR3 is 20 residues. Complete variable domain (other parts from reference TRBV7-8 and TRBJ2-4): GAGVSQSPRYKVAKRGQDVALRCDPISGHVSLFWYQQALGQGPEFLTYFQNEAQLDKSGLPSDRFFAERPEGSVSTLKIQRTQQEDSAVYLCASSLAEVADHFASQNIQYFGAGTRLSVL.

The V call is TRBV7-2, the J call TRBJ1-2; D may be TRBD1 (6 bases). Germline assignment: CDR1 SGHTA and CDR2 FQGNSA. The CDR3 totals 15 residues. V shed 7 bases and J shed 2 bases, with 17 bases lying between them. The CDR3 region is CASTSLTGTNYGYTF. As DNA, the CDR3 is TGTGCCAGCACCTCTCTAACAGGGACAAACTATGGCTACACCTTC.

The chain recombines TRBV5-4 with TRBJ1-6; weak D call: TRBD1 (5 bases). V was clipped by 3 bases and J by 6 bases, with 13 bases between them. The CDR3 runs to 15 residues. In germline, CDR1 is SGHNT, CDR2 YYREEE (reference sequence). This chain's CDR3 is CASSSTGGGNSPLHF. The CDR3 DNA sequence: TGTGCCAGCAGCTCCACCGGCGGGGGTAATTCACCCCTCCACTTT. Complete variable domain (other parts from reference TRBV5-4 and TRBJ1-6): ETGVTQSPTHLIKTRGQQVTLRCSSQSGHNTVSWYQQALGQGPQFIFQYYREEENGRGNFPPRFSGLQFPNYSSELNVNALELDDSALYLCASSSTGGGNSPLHFGNGTRLTVT.

The rearrangement uses TRBV3-1 (or the pseudogene TRBV3-2) and TRBJ2-7, with TRBD1 identical over 7 bases. Looked up from germline, CDR1 is LGHDT and CDR2 is YNNKEL (reference sequence). The CDR3 has 16 residues. With 4 bases clipped from V and 2 bases from J, the junction kept 11 bases outside the gene matches. The CDR3 loop is CASSLERVQGAYEQYF. The CDR3 DNA is TGTGCCAGCAGCCTCGAACGTGTGCAGGGGGCCTACGAGCAGTACTTC.